Sequencing of this T cell receptor (beta chain) was carried out in a study of CD8+ T cells in alopecia areata. Turning to the study itself: Among treated patients, oral tofacitinib was administered at 5 to 10 mg twice daily.

In each case, RNA was isolated and then reverse transcribed into cDNA as the sequencing template. The method was immunoSEQ multiplex PCR; TCRdb's version includes in-frame clones alone and lacks a portion of them. Among around 250,000 clones listed, under 70% were seen once. The length of the CDR3 is 15 residues. Trimming removed 3 bases at V and 6 bases at J, with 19 bases between. Per the germline V gene, CDR1 is SGHRS and CDR2 is YFSETQ. Alopecia areata patients provided lesional scalp punch biopsies and peripheral blood, both collected for the study. Researchers picked out CD4+ and CD8+ T cells from PBMCs by sorting. Concerning this clone itself: Its antigen is undetermined.

Study conclusions and caveats: Mouse data revealed clearer TCR sharing than patient data did, a gap possibly tied to HLA.

Here the sequenced sample was CD4+ T cells sorted from blood, taken at week 0. The rearrangement links TRBV5-1 to TRBJ2-7; a weak D match, TRBD1 (6 bases). The receptor was derived from a human donor with alopecia areata. The CDR3 coding sequence is TGCGCCAGCAGCTCCCGGGCCACAGGGAATCTCGAGCAGTACTTC. Its protein product is CASSSRATGNLEQYF.